This entry is about one T cell receptor beta chain. This record comes from a study of blood T cell repertoires in COVID-19. Some clones are missing from TCRdb's copy, which holds only in-frame ones; the method was immunoSEQ multiplex PCR. Here the sample spans 110,000 to 150,000 clones, approximately 85% being singletons. Sequenced sample: peripheral blood. The receptor's source is a man aged 50-59 years with acute or convalescent COVID-19.

The CDR3 DNA sequence: TGTGCCATCAGCCCTCCGGGTGGGGGCTACACCTTC. It yields the protein CAISPPGGGYTF. The chain links TRBV10-3 to TRBJ1-2; D gene ambiguous. This CDR3 is built from 12 residues. Germline V gene data show CDR1 as ENHRY and CDR2 as SYGVKD. Trimming shortened V by 6 bases and J by 8 bases, and 13 bases separated the two germline ends.